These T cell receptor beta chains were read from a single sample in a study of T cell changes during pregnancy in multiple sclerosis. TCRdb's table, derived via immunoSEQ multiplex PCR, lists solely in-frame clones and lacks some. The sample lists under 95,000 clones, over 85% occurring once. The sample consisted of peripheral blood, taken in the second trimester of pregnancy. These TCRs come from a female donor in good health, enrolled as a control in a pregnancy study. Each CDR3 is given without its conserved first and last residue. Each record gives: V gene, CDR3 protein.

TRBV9,ASSVDVMNTEAF
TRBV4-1,ASSQVVYSNQPQH
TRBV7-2,ASSLAGGAVGEQF
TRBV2,ASTVTWTGARDTQY
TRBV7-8,ASSPTGNTGELF
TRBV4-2,ASSFDRSDSNQPQH
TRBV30,AWTWGGGYEQY
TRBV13,ASSLDQGGGYT
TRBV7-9,ASSPGGKETQY
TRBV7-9,ASSLLDKFYGYT
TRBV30,AWSFQVTYGYT
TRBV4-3,ASSQVYPSGVETQY
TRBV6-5,ASLGGTYNEQF
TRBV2,ASSLTEGATEAF
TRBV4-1,ASSHDFGELF
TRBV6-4,ASSDGGGVF